Presented here are 29 T cell receptor beta chains from one specimen sequenced in a study of OX40 agonist ivuxolimab in advanced cancers. The data were produced by immunoSEQ multiplex PCR, yet TCRdb's version contains in-frame clones alone and is incomplete. The table includes 50,000 to 75,000 clones, 70% to 90% detected once. This material consisted of CD4+ or CD8+ T cells sorted from blood, taken in a trial of the OX40 agonist ivuxolimab. The receptors were sampled from an adult with an advanced solid tumor such as melanoma, head and neck, liver or kidney cancer.

The V and J genes are TRBV6-6 and TRBJ2-7, with a weak D call TRBD2 (6 bases). Germline CDR1 reads MNHNY; CDR2 reads SVGAGI (reference sequence). The germline V and J ends were trimmed by 4 bases and 2 bases, with 15 bases remaining between them. The CDR3 spans 15 residues. CDR3 in amino acids: CASSSQGGGPYEQYF. DNA for the CDR3: TGTGCCAGCAGTTCCCAGGGAGGTGGGCCCTACGAGCAGTACTTC.

J is TRBJ2-3 and V is TRBV11-1; no reliable D call. Trimming stripped 5 bases from V and 4 bases from J, with 13 bases between. Germline V CDR1 and CDR2: SGHAT, FQDESV (reference sequence). This CDR3 contains 14 residues. DNA for the CDR3: TGTGCCAGCAGCCCATACGAAGCCCCAGATACGCAGTATTTT. Its protein is CASSPYEAPDTQYF.

The chain couples TRBV25-1 to TRBJ1-4, with 9 bases fitting TRBD1. The V and J ends lost 6 bases and 4 bases, in that order; junction bases with no gene match: 6. Germline CDR1 and CDR2: MGHDK and SYGVNS. There are 15 residues in the CDR3. The CDR3 protein is CASSPTGGVNEKLFF. DNA of the CDR3: TGTGCCAGCAGCCCTACAGGGGGCGTTAATGAAAAACTGTTTTTT.

The rearrangement uses TRBV5-1 and TRBJ1-1, with a tentative D call TRBD1 (6 bases). CDR3 length: 17 residues. V shed 2 bases and J shed 1 base, with 18 bases lying between them. Per the germline V gene, CDR1 is SGHRS and CDR2 is YFSETQ. The CDR3 here is CASSFVNRVGENTEAFF. CDR3 nucleotides: TGCGCCAGCAGCTTTGTGAACAGGGTTGGGGAGAACACTGAAGCTTTCTTT. Filled out from reference TRBV5-1 and TRBJ1-1, the complete variable domain reads KAGVTQTPRYLIKTRGQQVTLSCSPISGHRSVSWYQQTPGQGLQFLFEYFSETQRNKGNFPGRFSGRQFSNSRSEMNVSTLELGDSALYLCASSFVNRVGENTEAFFGQGTRLTVV.

The rearrangement uses TRBV5-4 and TRBJ1-1; 10 bases map to TRBD1. The length of the CDR3 is 14 residues. J was trimmed by 7 bases and V by 3 bases; bases with no gene match: 6. Per the germline V gene, CDR1 is SGHNT and CDR2 is YYREEE (reference sequence). The CDR3 spells CASSSTGQGYEAFF. In DNA, the CDR3 is TGTGCCAGCAGCTCCACGGGACAGGGGTATGAAGCTTTCTTT. The entire variable domain, with the rest obtained from reference TRBV5-4 and TRBJ1-1, is as follows: ETGVTQSPTHLIKTRGQQVTLRCSSQSGHNTVSWYQQALGQGPQFIFQYYREEENGRGNFPPRFSGLQFPNYSSELNVNALELDDSALYLCASSSTGQGYEAFFGQGTRLTVV.

In this sample, this clone turned up once. The chain links TRBV18 to TRBJ2-5, with 11 bases that match TRBD2. The V and J ends lost 3 bases and 7 bases, in that order; junction bases with no gene match: 10. Germline V gives CDR1 KGHSH, CDR2 LQKENI. This CDR3 region has 16 residues. The CDR3 sequence is CASSPLLAGAPLTQYF. As DNA, the CDR3 is TGTGCCAGCTCACCCCTACTAGCGGGGGCGCCGCTGACCCAGTACTTC.

CDR3 region: CASSLAWQGMEAFF. For the CDR3, the DNA is TGTGCCAGCAGCTTAGCTTGGCAGGGAATGGAAGCTTTCTTT. The V gene is TRBV7-9, the J gene TRBJ1-1, with a tentative D call TRBD1 (5 bases). Trimming cost V 0 bases and J 8 bases, with 13 bases left between them. The CDR3 contains 14 residues. The germline V gene has CDR1 SEHNR and CDR2 FQNEAQ (reference sequence).

The chain has TRBV6-1 and TRBJ2-4; D could derive from TRBD1 or TRBD2 (6 bases each). This CDR3 spans 16 amino acids. V was clipped by 2 bases and J by 0 bases, with 11 bases between them. From germline, CDR1 is MNHNS and CDR2 SASEGT. In DNA form, the CDR3 reads TGTGCCAGCAGTGAATTACAGGGACTAGCCAAAAACATTCAGTACTTC. Encoded protein: CASSELQGLAKNIQYF.

The chain recombines TRBV18 with TRBJ1-1; 7 bases map to TRBD1. The CDR3 spans 17 residues. CDR1 is KGHSH, CDR2 LQKENI, per germline. With V trimmed by 2 bases and J by 1 base, 10 bases remained unmatched. CDR3 in amino acids: CASSPNQQGETNTEAFF. The DNA of the CDR3 is TGTGCCAGCTCACCAAATCAGCAGGGGGAAACGAACACTGAAGCTTTCTTT. Filled out from reference TRBV18 and TRBJ1-1, the complete variable domain reads NAGVMQNPRHLVRRRGQEARLRCSPMKGHSHVYWYRQLPEEGLKFMVYLQKENIIDESGMPKERFSAEFPKEGPSILRIQQVVRGDSAAYFCASSPNQQGETNTEAFFGQGTRLTVV.

CDR3 amino acids: CASSSLSPQSGGHEQYF. The CDR3 coding sequence is TGCGCCAGCAGCTCCCTCAGTCCCCAATCAGGGGGCCACGAGCAGTACTTC. The V call is TRBV5-1, the J call TRBJ2-7; 8 bases are shared with TRBD1. Germline-derived CDR1 and CDR2 are SGHRS and YFSETQ. The CDR3 has 17 amino acids. The ends lost 3 bases at V and 5 bases at J; junction bases unmatched: 16.

The chain recombines TRBV19 with TRBJ2-3; 11 bases are a match to TRBD1. The trim removed 3 bases at V and 1 base at J, leaving 9 bases unmatched. The CDR3 runs 18 residues. The V gene's germline CDR1 is LNHDA and CDR2 SQIVND (reference sequence). For the CDR3, the DNA is TGTGCCAGTAGTATCCGGGACAGGGGGTTTCGGGGCACAGATACGCAGTATTTT. Amino acids: CASSIRDRGFRGTDTQYF.

The chain links TRBV6-1 to TRBJ2-5; TRBD2 agrees at 11 bases. There are 16 residues in the CDR3. Germline lookup yields CDR1 MNHNS and CDR2 SASEGT. With 0 bases clipped from V and 2 bases from J, the junction kept 2 bases outside the gene matches. The CDR3, as DNA: TGTGCCAGCAGTGAAGCGGTAGCGGGGGGGCAAGAGACCCAGTACTTC. Its protein product is CASSEAVAGGQETQYF.

The chain employs TRBV2 and TRBJ1-6; D is possibly TRBD1 (5 bases). The V end lost 6 bases, the J end lost 9 bases, and 15 bases lay between the germline ends. The germline CDR1 and CDR2 sequences are SNHLY and FYNNEI. This CDR3 contains 14 residues. The CDR3 spells CASRTDRTFSPLHF. CDR3 coding DNA: TGTGCCAGCAGGACCGACAGAACCTTTTCACCCCTCCACTTT.

In its sample, this clone was seen a few times. The chain couples TRBV5-1 to TRBJ2-1; 11 bases match TRBD2. CDR3 length: 15 residues. Germline trimming cut 2 bases from V and 7 bases from J; bases unmatched to any gene: 5. CDR1 is SGHRS and CDR2 is YFSETQ in the germline V gene. The CDR3 nucleotides read TGCGCCAGCAGCTTTGGTAGCGGGGGGGTTAATGAGCAGTTCTTC. It is translated as CASSFGSGGVNEQFF.

The chain links TRBV7-3 to TRBJ2-1; 11 bases fit TRBD2. The V and J ends lost 3 bases and 6 bases, in that order; junction bases with no gene match: 7. Germline V CDR1 and CDR2: SGHTA, FQGTGA. The CDR3 extends over 16 amino acids. The CDR3 is CASSFSSGGPLNEQFF. The CDR3 DNA reads TGTGCCAGCAGCTTCTCTAGCGGGGGGCCCCTCAATGAGCAGTTCTTC.

The chain links TRBV5-4 to TRBJ2-5; TRBD1 might be the D (5 bases). Per germline, CDR1 SGHNT and CDR2 YYREEE (reference sequence). With 4 bases removed from V and 2 bases from J, the gap between germline ends came to 15 bases. The CDR3 extends over 15 amino acids. CDR3 nucleotides: TGTGCCAGCAGCCTGGGGCAGGGAAGGCAAGAGACCCAGTACTTC. This sequence encodes CASSLGQGRQETQYF.

The CDR3 protein is CAIRPQGAADTEAFF. CDR3 DNA sequence: TGTGCCATCAGACCACAGGGGGCGGCTGATACTGAAGCTTTCTTT. The chain carries TRBV10-3 and TRBJ1-1; 9 positions agree with TRBD1. There are 15 residues in the CDR3. Germline values: CDR1 ENHRY, CDR2 SYGVKD. Trimming removed 6 bases from V and 5 bases from J; junction bases left unmatched: 10.

This clone has just a few counts. The chain links TRBV7-9 to TRBJ1-2, with a tentative D call TRBD1 (6 bases). The CDR3 runs 15 residues. CDR1 is SEHNR and CDR2 is FQNEAQ in the germline V gene (reference sequence). Trimming removed 3 bases from V and 6 bases from J, with 17 bases in between. CDR3 sequence reads: CASSLSGGSKNGYTF. The DNA of the CDR3 is TGTGCCAGCAGCTTGTCCGGGGGCAGCAAGAATGGCTACACCTTC.

The J gene is TRBJ2-7, the V gene TRBV12-5; 8 bases are shared with TRBD1. V shed 4 bases and J 2 bases; nucleotides not matched to a gene: 4. This CDR3 is built from 14 residues. Looked up from germline, CDR1 is LGHNT and CDR2 is FRNRAP. Here the CDR3 reads CASGWDRFTYEQYF. In DNA, the CDR3 is TGTGCTAGTGGTTGGGACAGGTTCACCTACGAGCAGTACTTC.

The V call is TRBV27, the J call TRBJ2-6; tentatively, D is TRBD1 or TRBD2 (6 bases each). V shed 5 bases and J shed 1 base, with 21 bases lying between them. The CDR3 totals 19 residues. Germline loops: CDR1 MNHEY, CDR2 SMNVEV (reference sequence). CDR3 protein: CASSPSRTVGGSGANVLTF. The CDR3 DNA is TGTGCCAGCAGTCCCTCCCGGACAGTCGGGGGTTCTGGGGCCAACGTCCTGACTTTC.

The chain carries TRBV19 and TRBJ1-5; D might be TRBD1 (6 bases). Trimming cost V 3 bases and J 4 bases, with 13 bases left between them. The CDR3 loop spans 15 amino acids. CDR1 is LNHDA, CDR2 SQIVND, per germline (reference sequence). The chain's CDR3 is CASSIRDKVNQPQHF. DNA for the CDR3: TGTGCCAGTAGTATCCGGGACAAAGTAAATCAGCCCCAGCATTTT.

The genes are TRBV7-8 and TRBJ1-5; a weak D match, TRBD1 (6 bases). The germline CDR1 and CDR2 sequences are SGHVS and FQNEAQ. The CDR3 covers 15 residues. Trimming removed 5 bases from V and 6 bases from J, with 17 bases in between. For the CDR3, the DNA is TGTGCCAGCAGCCCGGGACGGGGGCTGAGTCAGCCCCAGCATTTT. Its protein product is CASSPGRGLSQPQHF.

The rearrangement links TRBV29-1 to TRBJ1-4; D might be TRBD1 (6 bases). This CDR3 has 14 residues. V dropped 7 bases and J dropped 8 bases, with 20 bases sitting between them. The germline gives CDR1 SQVTM, CDR2 ANQGSEA. Here the CDR3 reads CSAGRGATAEKLFF. Here the CDR3 DNA reads TGCAGCGCCGGTAGGGGGGCCACGGCCGAAAAACTGTTTTTT.

The chain carries TRBV2 and TRBJ1-3; TRBD1 aligns across 7 bases. The CDR3 has 14 residues. Germline V gene sequence: CDR1 SNHLY, CDR2 FYNNEI. V dropped 6 bases and J dropped 2; count of bases not matched to a gene: 4. The CDR3 nucleotides are TGTGCCAGCAGGACTACAGGGGCTGGAAACACCATATATTTT. Translation gives CASRTTGAGNTIYF.

The chain has TRBV6-6 and TRBJ2-1; D tentatively reads TRBD1 or TRBD2 (6 bases each). Trimming took 4 bases from V and 3 from J, leaving 13 bases between them. Germline values: CDR1 MNHNY, CDR2 SVGAGI (reference sequence). The CDR3 runs to 15 residues. This CDR3 reads CASSLGGRNYNEQFF. The DNA of the CDR3 is TGTGCCAGCAGTTTAGGGGGGAGGAACTACAATGAGCAGTTCTTC.

This rearrangement joins TRBV25-1 to TRBJ2-2; D is perhaps TRBD1 (5 bases). V was trimmed by 7 bases and J by 2 bases, leaving 20 bases between them. The CDR3 loop spans 17 amino acids. CDR1 is MGHDK and CDR2 is SYGVNS in the germline V gene. The CDR3 DNA follows: TGTGCCAGCAACGCCGTGATGGGGCCCTGCAACACCGGGGAGCTGTTTTTT. Translating it yields CASNAVMGPCNTGELFF.

The chain recombines TRBV5-4 with TRBJ2-3; 12 bases map to TRBD2. The germline CDR1 and CDR2 sequences are SGHNT and YYREEE (reference sequence). Trimming at V came to 4 bases and at J to 1 base, leaving 4 bases not matched to a gene. This CDR3 region has 16 residues. CDR3 region: CASSPGTSGRTDTQYF. In DNA, the CDR3 is TGTGCCAGCAGCCCAGGGACTAGCGGGCGCACAGATACGCAGTATTTT.

The chain carries TRBV10-1 and TRBJ2-5; D gene ambiguous. The CDR3 totals 14 residues. Germline assignment: CDR1 WNHNN and CDR2 SYGVQD (reference sequence). V dropped 2 bases and J dropped 5 bases, with 12 bases sitting between them. CDR3 sequence: CASSEGRPEETQYF. The CDR3 nucleotides read TGCGCCAGCAGTGAGGGCAGACCGGAGGAGACCCAGTACTTC.

This clone was counted a single time. The rearrangement uses TRBV7-9 and TRBJ1-2, with D maybe TRBD1 (5 bases). Germline V CDR1 and CDR2: SEHNR, FQNEAQ (reference sequence). V was trimmed by 4 bases and J by 8 bases, leaving 11 bases between them. The CDR3 has 12 residues. In DNA, the CDR3 is TGTGCCAGCAGCTCGGACACAGAAGGCTACACCTTC. As protein: CASSSDTEGYTF.